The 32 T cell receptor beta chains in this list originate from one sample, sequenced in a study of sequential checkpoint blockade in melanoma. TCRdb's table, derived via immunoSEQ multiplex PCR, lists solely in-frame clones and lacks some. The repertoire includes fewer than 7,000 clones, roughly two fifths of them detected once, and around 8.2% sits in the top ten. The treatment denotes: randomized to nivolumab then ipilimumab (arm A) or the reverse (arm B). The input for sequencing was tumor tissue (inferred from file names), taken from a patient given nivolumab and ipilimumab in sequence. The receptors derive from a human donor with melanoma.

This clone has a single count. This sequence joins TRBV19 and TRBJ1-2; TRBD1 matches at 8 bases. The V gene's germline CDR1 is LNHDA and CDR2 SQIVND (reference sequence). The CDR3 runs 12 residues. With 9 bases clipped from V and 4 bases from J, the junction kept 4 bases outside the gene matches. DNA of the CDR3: TGTGCCAGCTACAGGGGGGGCTATGGCTACACCTTC. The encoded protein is CASYRGGYGYTF. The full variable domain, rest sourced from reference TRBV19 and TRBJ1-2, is DGGITQSPKYLFRKEGQNVTLSCEQNLNHDAMYWYRQDPGQGLRLIYYSQIVNDFQKGDIAEGYSVSREKKESFPLTVTSAQKNPTAFYLCASYRGGYGYTFGSGTRLTVV.

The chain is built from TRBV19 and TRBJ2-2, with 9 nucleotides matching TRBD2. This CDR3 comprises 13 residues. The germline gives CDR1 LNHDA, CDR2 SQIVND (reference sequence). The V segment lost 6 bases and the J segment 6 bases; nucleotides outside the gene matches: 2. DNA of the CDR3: TGTGCCAGTAGCGGCGGGAGGGCCGGGGAGCTGTTTTTT. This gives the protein CASSGGRAGELFF.

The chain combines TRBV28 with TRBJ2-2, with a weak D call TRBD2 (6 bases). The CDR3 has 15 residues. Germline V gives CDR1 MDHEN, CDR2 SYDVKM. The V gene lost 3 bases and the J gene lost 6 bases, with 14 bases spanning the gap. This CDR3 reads CASSFGGELPGELFF. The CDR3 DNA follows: TGTGCCAGCAGTTTTGGCGGGGAGTTGCCCGGGGAGCTGTTTTTT.

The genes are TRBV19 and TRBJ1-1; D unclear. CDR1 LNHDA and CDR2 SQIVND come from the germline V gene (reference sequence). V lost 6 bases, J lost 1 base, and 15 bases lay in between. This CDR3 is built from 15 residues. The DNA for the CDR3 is TGTGCCAGTAGAGGTGCAGGCCTTGCGAACACTGAAGCTTTCTTT. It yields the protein CASRGAGLANTEAFF.

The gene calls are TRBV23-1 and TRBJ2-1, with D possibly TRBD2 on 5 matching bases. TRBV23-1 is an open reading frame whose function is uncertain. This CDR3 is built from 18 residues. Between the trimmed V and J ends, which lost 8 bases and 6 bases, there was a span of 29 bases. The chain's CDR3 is CASGPNKRVGTGCNEQFF. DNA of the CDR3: TGCGCCAGCGGACCGAACAAAAGGGTGGGAACGGGGTGCAATGAGCAGTTCTTC.

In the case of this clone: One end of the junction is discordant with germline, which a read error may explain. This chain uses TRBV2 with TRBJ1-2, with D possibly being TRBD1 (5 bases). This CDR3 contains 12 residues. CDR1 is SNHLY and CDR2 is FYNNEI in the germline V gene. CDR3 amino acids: CASSEELRQGPF. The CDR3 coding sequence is TGTGCCAGCAGTGAAGAGTTACGGCAGGGCCCCTTC.

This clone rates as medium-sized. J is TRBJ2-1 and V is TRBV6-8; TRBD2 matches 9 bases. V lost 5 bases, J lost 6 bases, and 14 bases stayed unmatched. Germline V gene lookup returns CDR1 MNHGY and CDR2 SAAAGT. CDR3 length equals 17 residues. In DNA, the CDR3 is TGTGCCAGCAGTCCACCGCGCTATAGCGGGAGCCCCAATGAGCAGTTCTTC. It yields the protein CASSPPRYSGSPNEQFF.

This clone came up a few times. The CDR3 here is CARPEDRRNQPQHF. The CDR3 DNA is TGTGCCAGACCAGAGGACAGGCGCAATCAGCCCCAGCATTTT. V usage is TRBV6-8 and J usage is TRBJ1-5; TRBD1 matches 7 bases. The CDR3 has 14 amino acids. The J segment lost 2 bases and the V segment lost 9 bases, leaving 7 bases of the junction unmatched. Germline V gene sequence: CDR1 MNHGY, CDR2 SAAAGT.

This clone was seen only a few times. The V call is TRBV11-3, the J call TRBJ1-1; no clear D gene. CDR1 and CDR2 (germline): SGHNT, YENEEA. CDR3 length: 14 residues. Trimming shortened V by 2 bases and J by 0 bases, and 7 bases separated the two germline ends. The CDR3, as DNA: TGTGCCAGCAGCTTACGGCCATTGAACACTGAAGCTTTCTTT. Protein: CASSLRPLNTEAFF. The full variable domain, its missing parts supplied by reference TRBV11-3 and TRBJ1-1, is EAGVVQSPRYKIIEKKQPVAFWCNPISGHNTLYWYLQNLGQGPELLIRYENEEAVDDSQLPKDRFSAERLKGVDSTLKIQPAELGDSAVYLCASSLRPLNTEAFFGQGTRLTVV.

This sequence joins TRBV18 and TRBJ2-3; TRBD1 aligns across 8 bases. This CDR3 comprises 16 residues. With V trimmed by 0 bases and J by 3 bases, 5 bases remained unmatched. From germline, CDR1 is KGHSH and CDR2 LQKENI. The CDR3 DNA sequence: TGTGCCAGCTCACCACCAGCCCAGGGGGCTACAGATACGCAGTATTTT. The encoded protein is CASSPPAQGATDTQYF.

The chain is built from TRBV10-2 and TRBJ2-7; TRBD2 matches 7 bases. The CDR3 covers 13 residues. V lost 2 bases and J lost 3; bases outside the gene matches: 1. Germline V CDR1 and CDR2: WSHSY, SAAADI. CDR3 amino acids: CASSEPSGYEQYF. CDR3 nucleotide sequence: TGCGCCAGCAGTGAGCCTAGCGGCTACGAGCAGTACTTC.

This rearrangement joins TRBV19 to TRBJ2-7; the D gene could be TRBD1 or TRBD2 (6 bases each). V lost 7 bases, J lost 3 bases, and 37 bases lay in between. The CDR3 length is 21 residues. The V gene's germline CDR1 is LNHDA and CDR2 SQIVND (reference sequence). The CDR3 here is CASKPPEGGCVGVFDDYEQYF. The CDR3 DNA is TGTGCCAGTAAGCCACCGGAGGGGGGATGCGTGGGAGTGTTTGACGACTACGAGCAGTACTTC.

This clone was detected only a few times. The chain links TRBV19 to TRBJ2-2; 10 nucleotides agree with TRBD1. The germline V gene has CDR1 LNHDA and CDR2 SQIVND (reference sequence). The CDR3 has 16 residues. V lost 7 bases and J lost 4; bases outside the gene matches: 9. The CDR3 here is CASNLPGQGTTGELFF. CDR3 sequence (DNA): TGTGCCAGTAATCTACCGGGACAGGGGACCACCGGGGAGCTGTTTTTT.

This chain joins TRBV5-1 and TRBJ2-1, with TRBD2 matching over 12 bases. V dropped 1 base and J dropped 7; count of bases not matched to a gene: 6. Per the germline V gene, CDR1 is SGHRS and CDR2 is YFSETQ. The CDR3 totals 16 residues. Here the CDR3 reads CASSLLTSGSGNEQFF. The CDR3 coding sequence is TGCGCCAGCAGCTTGTTGACTAGCGGGAGTGGAAATGAGCAGTTCTTC.

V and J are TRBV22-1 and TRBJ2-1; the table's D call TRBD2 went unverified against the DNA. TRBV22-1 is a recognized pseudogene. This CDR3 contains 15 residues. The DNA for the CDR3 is TGTGCCAGCAGTTTGTCGGGACTCGATAACAATGAGCAGTTCTTC. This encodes CASSLSGLDNNEQFF.

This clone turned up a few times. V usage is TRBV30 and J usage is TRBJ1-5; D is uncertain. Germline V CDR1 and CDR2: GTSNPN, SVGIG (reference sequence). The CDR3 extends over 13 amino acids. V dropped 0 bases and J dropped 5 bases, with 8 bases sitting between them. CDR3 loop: CAWSVVGDQPQHF. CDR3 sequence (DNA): TGTGCCTGGAGTGTAGTCGGAGATCAGCCCCAGCATTTT.

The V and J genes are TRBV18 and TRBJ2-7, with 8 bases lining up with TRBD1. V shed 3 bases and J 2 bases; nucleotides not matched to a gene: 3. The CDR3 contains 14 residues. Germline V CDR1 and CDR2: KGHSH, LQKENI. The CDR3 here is CASSPLDRAYEQYF. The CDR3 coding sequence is TGTGCCAGCTCACCTCTGGACAGGGCCTACGAGCAGTACTTC.

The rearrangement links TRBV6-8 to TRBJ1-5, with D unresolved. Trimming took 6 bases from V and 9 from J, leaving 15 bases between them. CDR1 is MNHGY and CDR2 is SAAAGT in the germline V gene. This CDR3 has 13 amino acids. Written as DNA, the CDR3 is TGTGCCAGCAGCTTATCTGAGGGATTGCCCCAGCATTTT. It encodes CASSLSEGLPQHF.

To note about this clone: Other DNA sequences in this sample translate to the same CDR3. CDR3 region: CASSESPGNSNQPQHF. The CDR3 DNA sequence: TGCGCCAGCAGTGAGTCCCCGGGGAATAGCAATCAGCCCCAGCATTTT. The chain combines TRBV10-2 with TRBJ1-5; no firm D call. This CDR3 has 16 residues. V was shortened by 0 bases and J by 0 bases, with 9 bases between the two germline ends. Germline V CDR1 and CDR2: WSHSY, SAAADI.

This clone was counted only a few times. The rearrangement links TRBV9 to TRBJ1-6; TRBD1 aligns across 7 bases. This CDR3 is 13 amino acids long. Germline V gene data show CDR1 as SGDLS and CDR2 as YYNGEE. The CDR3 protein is CVGSYRGNSPLHF. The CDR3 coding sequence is TGTGTCGGAAGCTACAGGGGCAATTCACCCCTCCACTTT.

CDR3 in amino acids: CASSYSPRAPGNTIYF. In nucleotides, the CDR3 is TGTGCCAGCAGTTACTCCCCCAGGGCTCCAGGAAACACCATATATTTT. The genes are TRBV6-8 and TRBJ1-3; a possible D gene is TRBD1 (5 bases). Germline V CDR1 and CDR2: MNHGY, SAAAGT. This CDR3 is 16 amino acids long. V was cut by 0 bases and J by 4 bases, with 13 bases left in between.

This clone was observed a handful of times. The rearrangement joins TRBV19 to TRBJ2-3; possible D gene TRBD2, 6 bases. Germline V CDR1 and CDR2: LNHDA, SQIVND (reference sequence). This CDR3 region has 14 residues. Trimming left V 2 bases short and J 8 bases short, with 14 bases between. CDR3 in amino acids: CASSILTSFGTQYF. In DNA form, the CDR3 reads TGTGCCAGTAGTATACTAACTAGCTTTGGTACGCAGTATTTT.

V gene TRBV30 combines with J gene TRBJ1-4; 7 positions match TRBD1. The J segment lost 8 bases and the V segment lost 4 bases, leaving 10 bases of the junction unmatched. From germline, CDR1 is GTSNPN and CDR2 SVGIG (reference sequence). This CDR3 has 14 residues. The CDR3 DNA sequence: TGTGCCTGGACCCAGACAGGGAGGGGCGAAAAACTGTTTTTT. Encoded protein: CAWTQTGRGEKLFF.

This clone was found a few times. CDR3 sequence (DNA): TGTGCCAGCACCGTCCAACTAGCGGGAGAGAAAGAGCAGTACTTC. Its translation: CASTVQLAGEKEQYF. The chain links TRBV6-8 to TRBJ2-7; 11 bases are shared with TRBD2. The CDR3 totals 15 residues. Trimming took 7 bases from V and 7 from J; bases not matched to a gene: 12. Germline CDR1 reads MNHGY; CDR2 reads SAAAGT.

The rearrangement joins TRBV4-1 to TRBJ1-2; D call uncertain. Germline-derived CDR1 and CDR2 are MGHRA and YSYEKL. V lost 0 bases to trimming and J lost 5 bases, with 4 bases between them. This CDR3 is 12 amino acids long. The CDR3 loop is CASSQDGYGYTF. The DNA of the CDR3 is TGCGCCAGCAGCCAAGACGGGTATGGCTACACCTTC.

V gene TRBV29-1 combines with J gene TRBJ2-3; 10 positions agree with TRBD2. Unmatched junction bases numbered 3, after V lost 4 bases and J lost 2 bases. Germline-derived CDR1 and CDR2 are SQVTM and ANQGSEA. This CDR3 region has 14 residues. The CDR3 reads CSVVLAGLTDTQYF. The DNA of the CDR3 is TGCAGCGTTGTACTAGCGGGGCTCACAGATACGCAGTATTTT.

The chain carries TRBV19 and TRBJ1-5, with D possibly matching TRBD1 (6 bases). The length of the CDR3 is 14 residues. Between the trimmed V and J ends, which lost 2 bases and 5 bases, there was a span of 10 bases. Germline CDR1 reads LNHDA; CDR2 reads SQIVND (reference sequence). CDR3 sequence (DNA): TGTGCCAGTAGTATAACAGGGAACGATCAGCCCCAGCATTTT. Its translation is CASSITGNDQPQHF.

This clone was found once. The CDR3 bases are TGTGCCTGGAGTGTAAGCAGCGCCGCTTATGAAAAACTGTTTTTT. This encodes CAWSVSSAAYEKLFF. This chain connects TRBV30 to TRBJ1-4, with D unresolved. The CDR3 totals 15 residues. V was trimmed by 0 bases and J by 6 bases, leaving 14 bases between them. The V gene's germline CDR1 is GTSNPN and CDR2 SVGIG (reference sequence). Together with reference TRBV30 and TRBJ1-4, the CDR3 gives the full variable domain: SQTIHQWPATLVQPVGSPLSLECTVEGTSNPNLYWYRQAAGRGLQLLFYSVGIGQISSEVPQNLSASRPQDRQFILSSKKLLLSDSGFYLCAWSVSSAAYEKLFFGSGTQLSVL.

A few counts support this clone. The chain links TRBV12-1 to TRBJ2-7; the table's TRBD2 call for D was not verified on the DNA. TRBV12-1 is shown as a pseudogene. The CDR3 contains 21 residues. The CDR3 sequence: CASSFPGLAGGKWGVEYEQYF. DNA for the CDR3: TGTGCCAGCAGCTTCCCGGGACTAGCGGGAGGAAAGTGGGGAGTGGAGTACGAGCAGTACTTC.

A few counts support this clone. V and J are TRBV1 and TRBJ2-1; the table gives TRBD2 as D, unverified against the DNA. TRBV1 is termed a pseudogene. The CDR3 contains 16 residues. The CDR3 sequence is CASSPRGDSAYNEQFF. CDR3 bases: TGCGCCAGCAGCCCCCGGGGGGACTCTGCCTACAATGAGCAGTTCTTC.

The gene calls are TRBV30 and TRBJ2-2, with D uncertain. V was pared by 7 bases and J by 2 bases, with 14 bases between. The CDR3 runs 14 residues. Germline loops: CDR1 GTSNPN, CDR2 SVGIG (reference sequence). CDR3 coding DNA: TGTGCCTACCCGAAATATTCCAACACCGGGGAGCTGTTTTTT. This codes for CAYPKYSNTGELFF.

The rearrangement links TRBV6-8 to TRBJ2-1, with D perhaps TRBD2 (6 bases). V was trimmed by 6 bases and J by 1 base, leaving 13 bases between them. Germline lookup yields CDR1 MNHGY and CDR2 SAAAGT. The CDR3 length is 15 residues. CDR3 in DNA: TGTGCCAGCAGGGACTATAGTGTTTCCTACAATGAGCAGTTCTTC. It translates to CASRDYSVSYNEQFF.